What follows are 30 T cell receptor beta chains derived from one specimen sequenced in a study of human T cells and chemical hapten exposure. Sequencing started from total RNA isolated from unfractionated whole blood. TCRdb independently ran MiXCR on the 5' RACE reads; one entry per CDR3 protein. The sample carries approximately 150,000 distinct CDR3 sequences, roughly 4.1% recorded once. Receptors originate from a female donor in good health.

Regarding this clonotype: This may be a read error, as it is one base from a much larger clone. The rearrangement uses TRBV27 and TRBJ2-7; tentatively, D is TRBD2 (6 bases). V was clipped by 2 bases and J by 5 bases, with 19 bases between them. CDR1 and CDR2 from the germline V gene are MNHEY and SMNVEV (reference sequence). The length of the CDR3 is 16 residues. Here the CDR3 DNA reads TGTGCCAGCAGTTTAAGGAGCATGGGGGAGGACGACGAGCAGTACTTC. This encodes CASSLRSMGEDDEQYF.

The table lists this clonotype with many counts. V is TRBV3-1 and J is TRBJ2-1, with D possibly TRBD2 on 5 matching bases. Germline V gives CDR1 LGHDT, CDR2 YNNKEL (reference sequence). The germline V and J ends were trimmed by 5 bases and 10 bases, with 15 bases remaining between them. The CDR3 is 13 residues long. The CDR3 loop is CASSTDWMGEQFF. The CDR3, as DNA: TGTGCCAGCAGCACGGACTGGATGGGGGAGCAGTTCTTC.

In this sample, this clonotype turned up a few times. The gene calls are TRBV12-3 or TRBV12-4 and TRBJ2-3; maybe TRBD1 (5 bases). The CDR3 consists of 13 residues. V lost 4 bases and J lost 0, with 5 bases in between. The CDR3 nucleotides read TGTGCCAGCAGTTGGACAAGCACAGATACGCAGTATTTT. This gives the protein CASSWTSTDTQYF.

This clonotype has ten or more counts. The chain couples TRBV5-1 to TRBJ1-2, with TRBD1 as a possible D gene (5 bases). V was trimmed by 0 bases and J by 8 bases, leaving 11 bases between them. Germline V CDR1 and CDR2: SGHRS, YFSETQ. The CDR3 is 13 amino acids. The CDR3 nucleotides read TGCGCCAGCAGCTTGGGGGACTCAGGAGGCTACACCTTC. Protein product: CASSLGDSGGYTF.

At least ten counts were recorded for this clonotype. V gene TRBV11-1 combines with J gene TRBJ2-3; D is ambiguous. CDR3 length equals 13 residues. The germline gives CDR1 SGHAT, CDR2 FQDESV (reference sequence). V was pared by 5 bases and J by 7 bases, with 13 bases between. The CDR3 loop reads CASSQLDGYTQYF. In DNA, the CDR3 is TGTGCCAGCAGCCAGCTCGACGGTTATACGCAGTATTTT.

The table lists this clonotype with many counts. The rearrangement links TRBV4-3 to TRBJ1-2; 7 bases map to TRBD1. Looked up from germline, CDR1 is LGHNA and CDR2 is YSLEER. V lost 1 base to trimming and J lost 4 bases; unmatched junction nucleotides: 9. The CDR3 has 16 amino acids. CDR3 sequence: CASSQVKGAWSYGYTF. The CDR3, as DNA: TGCGCCAGCAGCCAAGTGAAGGGGGCTTGGAGCTATGGCTACACCTTC.

This clonotype was seen many times. The rearrangement uses TRBV6-2 or TRBV6-3 and TRBJ2-3; D is unresolved. V was trimmed by 3 bases and J by 3 bases, leaving 22 bases between them. The germline V gene encodes CDR1 MNHEY and CDR2 SVGEGT. The CDR3 consists of 18 residues. The CDR3 DNA follows: TGTGCCAGCAGTTATCTTCCTTTTCGAATTCTCGGGACAGATACGCAGTATTTT. The encoded protein is CASSYLPFRILGTDTQYF.

This clonotype was counted many times. This sequence joins TRBV12-3 or TRBV12-4 and TRBJ2-3; D unresolved. CDR3 size: 13 residues. V lost 5 bases, J lost 4 bases, and 10 bases lay in between. DNA for the CDR3: TGTGCCAGCAGTATGGATATTTCAGATACGCAGTATTTT. Amino acid sequence: CASSMDISDTQYF.

This clonotype showed up just a few times. This chain links TRBV18 with TRBJ2-3; TRBD1 might be the D (6 bases). CDR3 length equals 16 residues. Germline-derived CDR1 and CDR2 are KGHSH and LQKENI. Trimming pared 2 bases from V and 4 bases from J, leaving 16 bases between. DNA of the CDR3: TGTGCCAGCTCACCAGAACAGGGAATGGCGCCAGATACGCAGTATTTT. Translated: CASSPEQGMAPDTQYF.

The chain has TRBV7-6 and TRBJ1-3; 7 nucleotides match TRBD1. The CDR3 runs to 15 residues. Per germline, CDR1 SGHVS and CDR2 FNYEAQ. With 5 bases clipped from V and 1 base from J, the junction kept 5 bases outside the gene matches. The CDR3 DNA reads TGTGCCAGCAGCCCGCCGACAGGGTCTGGAAACACCATATATTTT. Amino acids: CASSPPTGSGNTIYF.

This clonotype was recorded many times. The V call is TRBV3-1, the J call TRBJ2-7; 8 bases are a match to TRBD2. V shed 4 bases and J 2 bases; nucleotides not matched to a gene: 7. Per the germline V gene, CDR1 is LGHDT and CDR2 is YNNKEL (reference sequence). The CDR3 spans 15 residues. The CDR3 DNA reads TGTGCCAGCAGCCCCCATGGCGGGGGGCCCTACGAGCAGTACTTC. It yields the protein CASSPHGGGPYEQYF.

This clonotype was observed many times. This chain joins TRBV3-1 and TRBJ2-3, with 10 nucleotides matching TRBD2. CDR3 size: 16 residues. Germline CDR1 and CDR2: LGHDT and YNNKEL (reference sequence). Losses at the gene ends were 0 bases for V and 4 bases for J; bases not matched to a gene: 4. This CDR3 reads CASSQEAAGGPDTQYF. The CDR3 DNA reads as TGTGCCAGCAGCCAAGAGGCAGCGGGGGGGCCAGATACGCAGTATTTT.

The J gene is TRBJ1-3, the V gene TRBV12-3 or TRBV12-4, with no clear D. CDR3 length equals 16 residues. V lost 2 bases and J 1 base, leaving 12 bases between the germline ends. This CDR3 reads CASSLNFRWSGNTIYF. The DNA for the CDR3 is TGTGCCAGCAGTTTAAATTTTAGGTGGTCTGGAAACACCATATATTTT.

This clonotype occurred many times. This chain links TRBV18 with TRBJ1-1; TRBD1 aligns across 7 bases. The V and J ends lost 1 base and 1 base, in that order; junction bases with no gene match: 3. The length of the CDR3 is 15 residues. The germline gives CDR1 KGHSH, CDR2 LQKENI. Here the CDR3 reads CASSPRGQQNTEAFF. DNA of the CDR3: TGTGCCAGCTCACCACGGGGACAGCAGAACACTGAAGCTTTCTTT.

This clonotype was picked up many times. This rearrangement joins TRBV28 to TRBJ2-7; tentative D call: TRBD1 (6 bases). The CDR3 runs 15 residues. Per the germline V gene, CDR1 is MDHEN and CDR2 is SYDVKM. V dropped 7 bases and J dropped 2 bases, with 18 bases sitting between them. The CDR3 spells CASTLNRALTYEQYF. As DNA, the CDR3 is TGTGCCAGCACCCTCAACAGGGCCCTCACCTACGAGCAGTACTTC.

The table lists this clonotype with many counts. This sequence joins TRBV9 and TRBJ2-1, with 9 bases aligning to TRBD2. CDR1 SGDLS and CDR2 YYNGEE come from the germline V gene. The CDR3 totals 16 residues. V was pared by 0 bases and J by 9 bases, with 10 bases of the junction left unmatched. The CDR3 region has the DNA TGTGCCAGCAGCGTAGTTCCCGGGACTAGCTCGTCTGAGCAGTTCTTC. This codes for CASSVVPGTSSSEQFF. The full variable domain, its missing parts supplied by reference TRBV9 and TRBJ2-1, is DSGVTQTPKHLITATGQRVTLRCSPRSGDLSVYWYQQSLDQGLQFLIQYYNGEERAKGNILERFSAQQFPDLHSELNLSSLELGDSALYFCASSVVPGTSSSEQFFGPGTRLTVL.

This clonotype showed up many times. V and J are TRBV5-1 and TRBJ2-3, with D tentatively TRBD2 (5 bases). Trimming shortened V by 5 bases and J by 2 bases, and 15 bases separated the two germline ends. The germline gives CDR1 SGHRS, CDR2 YFSETQ. The CDR3 has 15 residues. CDR3 protein: CASRVEGKNTDTQYF. CDR3 in DNA: TGCGCCAGCAGAGTAGAGGGAAAGAACACAGATACGCAGTATTTT.

This clonotype was observed at least ten times. The CDR3: CSARTSGAVRDEQYF. CDR3 DNA: TGCAGTGCTAGAACTAGCGGGGCGGTACGGGACGAGCAGTACTTC. The V call is TRBV20-1, the J call TRBJ2-7; 10 bases fit TRBD2. The CDR3 is 15 amino acids. J lost 5 bases, V lost 2 bases, and 9 bases had no gene match. CDR1 is DFQATT, CDR2 SNEGSKA, per germline (reference sequence).

Many counts were recorded for this clonotype. The chain carries TRBV21-1 and TRBJ1-6; TRBD1 was called by the table and not checked on the DNA. TRBV21-1 constitutes a pseudogene. The CDR3 extends over 16 amino acids. CDR3 nucleotides: TGTGCCAGCAGCAAAGGGGAGGACAGGGGATTTTCACCCCTCCACTTT. It is translated as CASSKGEDRGFSPLHF.

This sequence joins TRBV6-5 and TRBJ2-3; 15 nucleotides agree with TRBD2. The CDR3 spans 18 residues. The germline gives CDR1 MNHEY, CDR2 SVGAGI. Trimming cost V 2 bases and J 4 bases; bases outside gene matches: 7. The CDR3 DNA is TGTGCCAGCAGTTACCCTGGGACTAGCGGGGGGAGTCCAGATACGCAGTATTTT. This codes for CASSYPGTSGGSPDTQYF.

This clonotype has ten or more counts. This chain uses TRBV4-2 with TRBJ1-1; tentatively, D is TRBD1 (5 bases). V was trimmed by 8 bases and J by 0 bases, leaving 16 bases between them. Germline V gives CDR1 LGHNA, CDR2 YNFKEQ. The CDR3 length is 15 residues. CDR3 in DNA: TGTGCCAGCGGGACGCCCCAGGGTTTGAACACTGAAGCTTTCTTT. Translated: CASGTPQGLNTEAFF.

This clonotype was detected many times. The chain joins TRBV10-3 to TRBJ2-1; D not certain. The CDR3 is made up of 15 amino acids. Deletions cut 4 bases from V and 1 base from J, with 11 bases between. The germline CDR1 and CDR2 sequences are ENHRY and SYGVKD. CDR3 residues: CAISVRAASYNEQFF. CDR3 sequence (DNA): TGTGCCATCAGTGTTAGGGCAGCTTCCTACAATGAGCAGTTCTTC.

The J gene is TRBJ2-5, the V gene TRBV14; D unresolved. V lost 5 bases to trimming and J lost 9 bases, with 16 bases between them. CDR3 length equals 13 residues. The germline gives CDR1 SGHDN, CDR2 FVKESK. The CDR3 loop is CASSYERSTAQYF. The CDR3, as DNA: TGTGCCAGCAGCTATGAGCGTTCCACGGCCCAGTACTTC.

This clonotype has a count of ten or more. The genes are TRBV12-3 or TRBV12-4 and TRBJ1-6; D unclear. The ends were cut back, 5 bases at V and 5 bases at J, with 19 bases in the middle. The CDR3 spans 17 residues. CDR3 sequence (DNA): TGTGCCAGCAGTAGATATACAGCGCCCGTTAATAATTCACCCCTCCACTTT. Its protein is CASSRYTAPVNNSPLHF.

This clonotype appeared many times. This chain joins TRBV5-1 and TRBJ1-1; D unclear. V was shortened by 0 bases and J by 7 bases, with 10 bases between the two germline ends. Germline V gives CDR1 SGHRS, CDR2 YFSETQ. This CDR3 contains 13 residues. DNA for the CDR3: TGCGCCAGCAGCTTGGGGGATAGCCTTGAAGCTTTCTTT. This encodes CASSLGDSLEAFF.

This clonotype was seen at least ten times. The chain uses TRBV11-3 and TRBJ2-7, with a possible D match to TRBD2 (6 bases). There are 13 residues in the CDR3. Trimming cost V 4 bases and J 3 bases, with 10 bases left between them. Per the germline V gene, CDR1 is SGHNT and CDR2 is YENEEA. The CDR3 bases are TGTGCCAGCAGCTCCGGGACTTACTACGAGCAGTACTTC. This sequence encodes CASSSGTYYEQYF.

This clonotype was recorded at least ten times. CDR3 amino acids: CASSLGLAGATDTQYF. The DNA for the CDR3 is TGTGCCAGCAGCTTAGGTTTAGCGGGGGCCACAGATACGCAGTATTTT. This sequence joins TRBV7-9 and TRBJ2-3, with 9 bases fitting TRBD2. Germline V gene lookup returns CDR1 SEHNR and CDR2 FQNEAQ (reference sequence). This CDR3 has 16 amino acids. V shed 1 base, J shed 2 bases, and the junction held 4 bases outside the gene matches.

At least ten counts were recorded for this clonotype. The chain employs TRBV11-2 and TRBJ2-1, with 12 bases fitting TRBD2. Germline CDR1 SGHAT, CDR2 FQNNGV. V lost 1 base, J lost 6 bases, and 7 bases stayed unmatched. The CDR3 totals 17 residues. The CDR3 loop reads CASSLAPSGGGFNEQFF. CDR3 DNA sequence: TGTGCCAGCAGCTTAGCCCCTAGCGGGGGGGGCTTCAATGAGCAGTTCTTC.

Ten or more counts support this clonotype. V gene TRBV18 combines with J gene TRBJ2-3, with 11 bases matching TRBD2. The junction had 10 bases not matched to a gene; V was cut back by 6 bases and J by 2 bases. Germline V lookup: CDR1 KGHSH, CDR2 LQKENI. This CDR3 has 17 residues. The CDR3 here is CASSAPTSGGSTDTQYF. Written as DNA, the CDR3 is TGTGCCAGCTCCGCCCCCACTAGCGGGGGATCCACAGATACGCAGTATTTT. Based on the CDR3 plus reference TRBV18 and TRBJ2-3, the full variable domain is NAGVMQNPRHLVRRRGQEARLRCSPMKGHSHVYWYRQLPEEGLKFMVYLQKENIIDESGMPKERFSAEFPKEGPSILRIQQVVRGDSAAYFCASSAPTSGGSTDTQYFGPGTRLTVL.

This clonotype was counted ten times or more. This sequence joins TRBV6-2 or TRBV6-3 and TRBJ2-7; possible D gene TRBD2, 6 bases. Trimming removed 2 bases from V and 6 bases from J, with 14 bases in between. Germline loops: CDR1 MNHEY, CDR2 SVGEGT. The CDR3 has 14 amino acids. The CDR3 DNA sequence: TGTGCCAGCAGTTACCTCCATCAGGGAGGCGAGCAGTACTTC. Encoded protein: CASSYLHQGGEQYF.